These 14 T cell receptor beta chains came from one sample sequenced in a study of cytomegalovirus exposure and HLA in healthy donors. Use of 60 Vbeta and 13 Jbeta primers characterized the PCR. Data came from immunoSEQ multiplex PCR; TCRdb stores just in-frame clones and leaves some out. The repertoire holds 100,000 to 150,000 clones, with more than 60% as singletons. The material sequenced was PBMCs. The source is a woman aged 40 to 49 in good health and CMV-seropositive.

The V and J genes are TRBV2 and TRBJ1-1; 11 nucleotides align to TRBD1. The V segment lost 7 bases and the J segment 4 bases; nucleotides outside the gene matches: 5. This CDR3 has 14 amino acids. From germline, CDR1 is SNHLY and CDR2 FYNNEI. DNA for the CDR3: TGTGCCAGCATGAGGGACAGGGGGGGCACTGAAGCTTTCTTT. Protein: CASMRDRGGTEAFF.

The chain has TRBV1 and TRBJ2-1; TRBD2, the table's D call, was not compared with the DNA. TRBV1 is a pseudogene locus. There are 16 residues in the CDR3. The CDR3: CTSSQVRLAGRSEQFF. CDR3 nucleotides: TGCACCAGCAGCCAGGTCCGACTAGCGGGAAGAAGTGAGCAGTTCTTC.

The chain combines TRBV12-5 with TRBJ1-2, with 7 bases matching TRBD1. Germline V CDR1 and CDR2: LGHNT, FRNRAP. This CDR3 region has 16 residues. Unmatched junction bases numbered 9, after V lost 3 bases and J lost 2 bases. In nucleotides, the CDR3 is TGTGCTAGTGGTTTCACCTCAGGGGGGTTAAACTATGGCTACACCTTC. Protein product: CASGFTSGGLNYGYTF.

V and J are TRBV2 and TRBJ2-1, with 12 positions matching TRBD2. Germline V gene lookup returns CDR1 SNHLY and CDR2 FYNNEI. The CDR3 loop spans 15 amino acids. The junction had 6 bases not matched to a gene; V was cut back by 6 bases and J by 6 bases. The CDR3 loop reads CASSPSGGASNEQFF. DNA of the CDR3: TGTGCCAGCAGCCCTAGCGGGGGGGCAAGCAATGAGCAGTTCTTC.

The rearrangement uses TRBV30 and TRBJ1-3; 8 nucleotides match TRBD1. The ends lost 0 bases at V and 3 bases at J; junction bases unmatched: 4. The CDR3 extends over 15 amino acids. From germline, CDR1 is GTSNPN and CDR2 SVGIG (reference sequence). The CDR3 DNA reads TGTGCCTGGAGTGTACGAGGGACAGGTGGAAACACCATATATTTT. As protein: CAWSVRGTGGNTIYF. Filled out from reference TRBV30 and TRBJ1-3, the complete variable domain reads SQTIHQWPATLVQPVGSPLSLECTVEGTSNPNLYWYRQAAGRGLQLLFYSVGIGQISSEVPQNLSASRPQDRQFILSSKKLLLSDSGFYLCAWSVRGTGGNTIYFGEGSWLTVV.

J is TRBJ1-3 and V is TRBV9; 7 bases align to TRBD1. CDR1 and CDR2 from the germline V gene are SGDLS and YYNGEE. Trimming removed 4 bases from V and 7 bases from J; junction bases left unmatched: 5. The CDR3 extends over 13 amino acids. CDR3 protein: CASSSVQGNTIYF. The DNA of the CDR3 is TGTGCCAGCAGCTCGGTACAGGGGAACACCATATATTTT.

The chain carries TRBV4-1 and TRBJ2-7; 7 positions match TRBD1. Per germline, CDR1 MGHRA and CDR2 YSYEKL. This CDR3 has 17 amino acids. The V segment lost 3 bases and the J segment 3 bases; nucleotides outside the gene matches: 14. This CDR3 reads CASSQPSTGRKNYEQYF. The CDR3 DNA follows: TGCGCCAGCAGCCAGCCCTCGACAGGGCGTAAAAACTACGAGCAGTACTTC.

CDR3 bases: TGTGCCAGCAGCGTTACATATGAAGCTTTCTTT. This encodes CASSVTYEAFF. This chain connects TRBV7-9 to TRBJ1-1; D not resolved. The V gene lost 5 bases and the J gene lost 7 bases, with 8 bases spanning the gap. Per germline, CDR1 SEHNR and CDR2 FQNEAQ (reference sequence). The CDR3 runs to 11 residues.

V is TRBV6-4 and J is TRBJ1-1; unclear D gene. The CDR3 runs to 13 residues. Germline V gene sequence: CDR1 MRHNA, CDR2 SNTAGT. V was shortened by 5 bases and J by 5 bases, with 12 bases between the two germline ends. DNA of the CDR3: TGTGCCAGCAGTCAGGACTGGGATACTGAAGCTTTCTTT. Translating it yields CASSQDWDTEAFF.

The chain combines TRBV9 with TRBJ2-7, with a possible D match to TRBD2 (6 bases). The CDR3 length is 12 residues. Looked up from germline, CDR1 is SGDLS and CDR2 is YYNGEE. V was cut by 4 bases and J by 7 bases, with 12 bases left in between. In DNA form, the CDR3 reads TGTGCCAGCAGCAAGGAGGGGTGGGAGCAGTACTTC. This translates into CASSKEGWEQYF.

The chain employs TRBV7-6 and TRBJ2-3, with D possibly being TRBD1 (5 bases). This CDR3 contains 14 residues. V lost 2 bases to trimming and J lost 3 bases, with 9 bases between them. Germline CDR1 SGHVS, CDR2 FNYEAQ. Written as DNA, the CDR3 is TGTGCCAGCAGCTTAACGCAGGGAACAGATACGCAGTATTTT. Protein: CASSLTQGTDTQYF.

V gene TRBV7-5 combines with J gene TRBJ2-7; TRBD2 is the table's D call and was not checked against the DNA. TRBV7-5 is marked as a pseudogene. This CDR3 region has 16 residues. CDR3 coding DNA: TGTGTCAGAAGCTTAGTTTTTCGACTAGAAAACTACGAGCAGTACTTC. It yields the protein CVRSLVFRLENYEQYF.

The rearrangement joins TRBV19 to TRBJ1-2, with 11 nucleotides matching TRBD1. Per the germline V gene, CDR1 is LNHDA and CDR2 is SQIVND (reference sequence). The CDR3 extends over 13 amino acids. Unmatched junction bases numbered 5, after V lost 6 bases and J lost 8 bases. CDR3 sequence: CASRDRGLYGYTF. The DNA of the CDR3 is TGTGCCAGTAGGGACAGGGGGCTTTACGGCTACACCTTC.

The chain is built from TRBV4-1 and TRBJ1-5; D gene ambiguous. Germline V CDR1 and CDR2: MGHRA, YSYEKL. The V end lost 3 bases, the J end lost 1 base, and 7 bases lay between the germline ends. The CDR3 consists of 14 residues. This CDR3 reads CASSHPLSNQPQHF. The CDR3 coding sequence is TGCGCCAGCAGCCATCCGTTAAGCAATCAGCCCCAGCATTTT.